The entry below gives a single T cell receptor (beta chain) sequence along with its context. This record belongs to a study of cytomegalovirus exposure and HLA in healthy donors. The germline CDR1 and CDR2 sequences are MRHNA and SNTAGT. The CDR3 consists of 15 residues. The V and J ends lost 5 bases and 4 bases, in that order; junction bases with no gene match: 4. The PCR employed 60 Vbeta primers together with 13 Jbeta primers. Produced via immunoSEQ multiplex PCR; TCRdb's table is partial and in-frame only. The table shows fewer than 55,000 clones, with around 60% occurring only once. Material: PBMCs. This TCR was recovered from a man aged 55-75 years in good health and CMV-seropositive. The chain couples TRBV6-4 to TRBJ2-1; the match to TRBD2 covers 11 bases. The CDR3 reads CASSQLAGVYNEQFF. CDR3 nucleotide sequence: TGTGCCAGCAGTCAACTAGCGGGGGTGTACAATGAGCAGTTCTTC.